The 30 T cell receptor beta chains presented below share a single source sample, sequenced in a study of blood T cell repertoires in COVID-19. TCRdb keeps only in-frame clones here, not all; method: immunoSEQ multiplex PCR. This sample yields some 230,000 clones, of which around four fifths are seen a single time; 5.1% belongs to the top ten. Sequencing used peripheral blood. The receptors derive from an older woman who had recovered from COVID-19.

The chain employs TRBV5-4 and TRBJ2-7, with a weak D call TRBD2 (5 bases). The CDR3 runs to 14 residues. V was clipped by 2 bases and J by 0 bases, with 9 bases between them. Germline lookup yields CDR1 SGHNT and CDR2 YYREEE (reference sequence). The CDR3 DNA reads TGTGCCAGCAGCTTTGGACTGAGCTCCTACGAGCAGTACTTC. Amino acids: CASSFGLSSYEQYF.

This clone has a handful of counts. The chain couples TRBV27 to TRBJ2-3; 8 positions agree with TRBD2. After removal of 6 bases from V and 3 bases from J, the junction contained 8 bases not matched to a gene. This CDR3 is built from 15 residues. Germline V gene sequence: CDR1 MNHEY, CDR2 SMNVEV (reference sequence). CDR3 protein: CASRAPGLGTDTQYF. CDR3 sequence (DNA): TGTGCCAGCAGGGCTCCGGGACTAGGGACAGATACGCAGTATTTT.

V and J are TRBV9 and TRBJ1-6; D is undetermined. Germline CDR1 and CDR2: SGDLS and YYNGEE. The CDR3 sequence is 15 residues long. V was clipped by 3 bases and J by 10 bases, with 17 bases between them. The CDR3 region is CASSEREGVGSPLHF. CDR3 DNA sequence: TGTGCCAGCAGCGAGCGGGAGGGAGTTGGATCACCCCTCCACTTT.

This clone showed up just once. The gene calls are TRBV28 and TRBJ1-2; 7 bases line up with TRBD1. Germline V gene lookup returns CDR1 MDHEN and CDR2 SYDVKM. The V gene end was trimmed by 4 bases and the J gene end by 4 bases; junction bases not matched to a gene: 9. The CDR3 runs 15 residues. The CDR3 DNA is TGTGCCAGCAGTTCCGCAGGGACAGACCGCTATGGCTACACCTTC. It codes for CASSSAGTDRYGYTF.

This clone was picked up a small number of times. In DNA form, the CDR3 reads TGTGCCAGCAGTTATACCCAGGGGGCAACGGGGAATTCACCCCTCCACTTT. Amino acids: CASSYTQGATGNSPLHF. The gene calls are TRBV27 and TRBJ1-6; 8 bases line up with TRBD1. This CDR3 comprises 17 residues. The V and J ends lost 4 bases and 7 bases, in that order; junction bases with no gene match: 12. The V gene's germline CDR1 is MNHEY and CDR2 SMNVEV (reference sequence).

J is TRBJ2-7 and V is TRBV9; D may be TRBD2 (5 bases). The CDR3 runs to 13 residues. The germline V gene has CDR1 SGDLS and CDR2 YYNGEE. V lost 1 base and J 5 bases, leaving 10 bases between the germline ends. CDR3 sequence reads: CASSVTGSHEQYF. The CDR3 DNA is TGTGCCAGCAGCGTAACGGGGTCGCACGAGCAGTACTTC.

The genes are TRBV2 and TRBJ2-5; perhaps TRBD1 as D (5 bases). V shed 7 bases and J shed 4 bases, with 22 bases lying between them. The CDR3 has 16 amino acids. The V gene's germline CDR1 is SNHLY and CDR2 FYNNEI. The CDR3 DNA sequence: TGTGCCAGCAACTCCGGTCCAAGGGGTAGTACAGAGACCCAGTACTTC. This codes for CASNSGPRGSTETQYF. The full variable domain, with the rest looked up from reference TRBV2 and TRBJ2-5, is EPEVTQTPSHQVTQMGQEVILRCVPISNHLYFYWYRQILGQKVEFLVSFYNNEISEKSEIFDDQFSVERPDGSNFTLKIRSTKLEDSAMYFCASNSGPRGSTETQYFGPGTRLLVL.

This chain uses TRBV5-4 with TRBJ2-5, with TRBD2 matching over 7 bases. The CDR3 covers 15 residues. Per germline, CDR1 SGHNT and CDR2 YYREEE (reference sequence). Trimming cost V 0 bases and J 1 base; bases outside gene matches: 3. CDR3 in amino acids: CASSLVGGLQETQYF. CDR3 sequence (DNA): TGTGCCAGCAGCTTGGTGGGAGGGCTCCAAGAGACCCAGTACTTC.

The J gene is TRBJ2-1, the V gene TRBV12-5; 7 positions match TRBD1. CDR3 length equals 14 residues. Trimming at V came to 6 bases and at J to 5 bases, leaving 7 bases not matched to a gene. Germline V gene data show CDR1 as LGHNT and CDR2 as FRNRAP. In DNA, the CDR3 is TGTGCTAGTGGGCTCGGGACAGAACACAATGAGCAGTTCTTC. This translates into CASGLGTEHNEQFF.

The chain is built from TRBV6-6 and TRBJ1-4; 9 nucleotides line up with TRBD1. The length of the CDR3 is 13 residues. Germline-derived CDR1 and CDR2 are MNHNY and SVGAGI (reference sequence). V trimming: 4 bases; J trimming: 6 bases; junction bases outside the gene matches: 0. CDR3 in amino acids: CASSWDRDEKLFF. The CDR3 coding sequence is TGTGCCAGCAGTTGGGACAGGGATGAAAAACTGTTTTTT.

The chain links TRBV27 to TRBJ2-7, with TRBD2 matching over 11 bases. The V gene end was trimmed by 1 base and the J gene end by 2 bases; junction bases not matched to a gene: 7. CDR1 and CDR2 from the germline V gene are MNHEY and SMNVEV (reference sequence). The CDR3 has 17 amino acids. Written as DNA, the CDR3 is TGTGCCAGCAGTTTATTGGTAGGGGGACTAGCGGCCTACGAGCAGTACTTC. Its protein is CASSLLVGGLAAYEQYF.

This chain uses TRBV10-3 with TRBJ1-1; 9 bases line up with TRBD1. The germline V gene encodes CDR1 ENHRY and CDR2 SYGVKD. The J segment lost 10 bases and the V segment lost 10 bases, leaving 16 bases of the junction unmatched. The CDR3 spans 14 residues. In DNA, the CDR3 is TGTGCCACCTTCACCGGGACAGGGATATTAGGAGCTTTCTTT. Protein: CATFTGTGILGAFF.

V usage is TRBV11-3 and J usage is TRBJ2-1, with 8 bases lining up with TRBD2. After removal of 4 bases from V and 3 bases from J, the junction contained 5 bases not matched to a gene. Per germline, CDR1 SGHNT and CDR2 YENEEA. The CDR3 is 15 amino acids. The CDR3 DNA sequence: TGTGCCAGCAGCTCCTCGGGGGGGGGCTACAATGAGCAGTTCTTC. It translates to CASSSSGGGYNEQFF. Combining the CDR3 with reference TRBV11-3 and TRBJ2-1 gives the whole variable domain EAGVVQSPRYKIIEKKQPVAFWCNPISGHNTLYWYLQNLGQGPELLIRYENEEAVDDSQLPKDRFSAERLKGVDSTLKIQPAELGDSAVYLCASSSSGGGYNEQFFGPGTRLTVL.

The V and J genes are TRBV10-3 and TRBJ1-1, with 11 bases identical to TRBD1. Trimming removed 6 bases from V and 3 bases from J; junction bases left unmatched: 3. This CDR3 comprises 14 residues. The germline gives CDR1 ENHRY, CDR2 SYGVKD. This CDR3 reads CAIRLGQGDTEAFF. CDR3 DNA sequence: TGTGCCATCAGATTGGGACAGGGGGACACTGAAGCTTTCTTT.

This sequence joins TRBV30 and TRBJ2-3; 7 bases align to TRBD2. The CDR3 sequence is 15 residues long. Germline V gives CDR1 GTSNPN, CDR2 SVGIG (reference sequence). The junction had 3 bases not matched to a gene; V was cut back by 0 bases and J by 0 bases. CDR3 nucleotide sequence: TGTGCCTGGAGTGTACTAGCGTCTAGCACAGATACGCAGTATTTT. Its protein product is CAWSVLASSTDTQYF. The whole variable domain, remainder taken from reference TRBV30 and TRBJ2-3, is SQTIHQWPATLVQPVGSPLSLECTVEGTSNPNLYWYRQAAGRGLQLLFYSVGIGQISSEVPQNLSASRPQDRQFILSSKKLLLSDSGFYLCAWSVLASSTDTQYFGPGTRLTVL.

This chain uses TRBV11-2 with TRBJ2-7; 9 bases map to TRBD1. There are 14 residues in the CDR3. Trimming cost V 4 bases and J 5 bases; bases outside gene matches: 6. Per germline, CDR1 SGHAT and CDR2 FQNNGV. CDR3 coding DNA: TGTGCCAGCAGCTCAAACAGGGGGCTCCACGAGCAGTACTTC. This codes for CASSSNRGLHEQYF.

This clone was observed a few times. This chain uses TRBV7-8 with TRBJ2-2; D is possibly TRBD1 (5 bases). Trimming stripped 5 bases from V and 2 bases from J, with 21 bases between. Per germline, CDR1 SGHVS and CDR2 FQNEAQ. The CDR3 has 18 amino acids. The CDR3 spells CASSPRLGWGHNTGELFF. DNA for the CDR3: TGTGCCAGCAGCCCGCGTCTGGGCTGGGGCCACAACACCGGGGAGCTGTTTTTT.

V is TRBV4-1 and J is TRBJ2-1, with D perhaps TRBD2 (7 bases). CDR3 length: 17 residues. The germline V gene encodes CDR1 MGHRA and CDR2 YSYEKL. V shed 4 bases and J shed 7 bases, with 23 bases lying between them. For the CDR3, the DNA is TGCGCCAGCAGCCCCCGGACTAACCGGGGGGCCGGGAATGAGCAGTTCTTC. Translated: CASSPRTNRGAGNEQFF.

The chain links TRBV5-1 to TRBJ1-2, with 10 bases lining up with TRBD1. Looked up from germline, CDR1 is SGHRS and CDR2 is YFSETQ. CDR3 length: 15 amino acids. After removal of 4 bases from V and 13 bases from J, the junction contained 16 bases not matched to a gene. The CDR3 bases are TGCGCCAGCAGCCCCAGCCCGACAGGGGGCGGGAGTTGCACCTTC. This sequence encodes CASSPSPTGGGSCTF.

This sequence joins TRBV2 and TRBJ1-5, with D perhaps TRBD1 (6 bases). The CDR3 totals 16 residues. Trimming stripped 3 bases from V and 2 bases from J, with 14 bases between. Germline V lookup: CDR1 SNHLY, CDR2 FYNNEI. The CDR3 DNA reads TGTGCCAGCAGTGAGCAGGGGAGAGGCGGCAATCAGCCCCAGCATTTT. Translating gives CASSEQGRGGNQPQHF.

The V call is TRBV3-1 (or the pseudogene TRBV3-2), the J call TRBJ1-1; no firm D call. This CDR3 comprises 14 residues. V was clipped by 4 bases and J by 1 base, with 10 bases between them. Germline V CDR1 and CDR2: LGHDT, YNNKEL (reference sequence). The CDR3: CASSRERGNTEAFF. DNA for the CDR3: TGTGCCAGCAGCCGGGAACGGGGGAACACTGAAGCTTTCTTT.

This clone was observed a handful of times. The chain couples TRBV19 to TRBJ2-2; 12 bases line up with TRBD2. Germline CDR1 is LNHDA and CDR2 is SQIVND (reference sequence). The CDR3 runs 15 residues. With 5 bases clipped from V and 4 bases from J, the junction kept 2 bases outside the gene matches. The CDR3 here is CASSLTSGGTGELFF. The CDR3 nucleotides read TGTGCCAGTAGTTTGACTAGCGGGGGCACCGGGGAGCTGTTTTTT.

This clone was picked up one time. The J gene is TRBJ2-7, the V gene TRBV5-1; 7 bases match TRBD1. CDR1 is SGHRS, CDR2 YFSETQ, per germline. This CDR3 is 13 amino acids long. V lost 3 bases to trimming and J lost 1 base; unmatched junction nucleotides: 1. CDR3 region: CASSWDSSYEQYF. Here the CDR3 DNA reads TGCGCCAGCAGCTGGGACAGTTCCTACGAGCAGTACTTC.

The chain uses TRBV7-6 and TRBJ2-1; 8 positions match TRBD2. Germline values: CDR1 SGHVS, CDR2 FNYEAQ. The V gene end was trimmed by 1 base and the J gene end by 2 bases; junction bases not matched to a gene: 1. This CDR3 is built from 15 residues. The CDR3: CASSLERGTYNEQFF. In nucleotides, the CDR3 is TGTGCCAGCAGCTTAGAGCGGGGGACCTACAATGAGCAGTTCTTC.

This clone was seen once. The chain combines TRBV10-3 with TRBJ2-1; possibly TRBD2 for D (7 bases). In germline, CDR1 is ENHRY, CDR2 SYGVKD. The CDR3 spans 15 residues. The ends were cut back, 6 bases at V and 5 bases at J, with 17 bases in the middle. The CDR3 loop reads CAISERGGGNNEQFF. The CDR3 DNA follows: TGTGCCATCAGCGAGAGGGGGGGCGGCAACAATGAGCAGTTCTTC.

This clone was seen only once. The chain employs TRBV6-5 and TRBJ1-2; 11 positions agree with TRBD1. After removal of 5 bases from V and 9 bases from J, the junction contained 5 bases not matched to a gene. The CDR3 consists of 13 residues. Per the germline V gene, CDR1 is MNHEY and CDR2 is SVGAGI. This chain's CDR3 is CASSKDRGLSYTF. The CDR3, as DNA: TGTGCCAGCAGTAAGGACAGGGGGCTGAGCTACACCTTC.

The V and J genes are TRBV19 and TRBJ1-1; tentative D call: TRBD1 (5 bases). Germline V gene lookup returns CDR1 LNHDA and CDR2 SQIVND (reference sequence). With 8 bases removed from V and 4 bases from J, the gap between germline ends came to 14 bases. The length of the CDR3 is 13 residues. CDR3 DNA sequence: TGTGCCAGTTCTAACCAGGGCCCCACTGAAGCTTTCTTT. Its protein is CASSNQGPTEAFF.

The J gene is TRBJ1-2, the V gene TRBV18; TRBD1 matches at 8 bases. The CDR3 is 18 amino acids. Germline lookup yields CDR1 KGHSH and CDR2 LQKENI. V shed 0 bases, J shed 7 bases, and the junction held 16 bases outside the gene matches. This CDR3 reads CASSPPGTGARWYPGYTF. DNA for the CDR3: TGTGCCAGCTCACCACCCGGGACAGGAGCCCGCTGGTACCCTGGCTACACCTTC.

This chain uses TRBV5-1 with TRBJ2-5; 7 nucleotides agree with TRBD2. V gave up 7 bases and J gave up 4 bases; unmatched junction bases: 7. Germline CDR1 is SGHRS and CDR2 is YFSETQ. CDR3 length: 13 amino acids. This chain's CDR3 is CASRTSPGETQYF. In nucleotides, the CDR3 is TGCGCCAGCCGGACTAGTCCGGGAGAGACCCAGTACTTC. Using reference TRBV5-1 and TRBJ2-5 for the parts outside the CDR3, the full variable domain is KAGVTQTPRYLIKTRGQQVTLSCSPISGHRSVSWYQQTPGQGLQFLFEYFSETQRNKGNFPGRFSGRQFSNSRSEMNVSTLELGDSALYLCASRTSPGETQYFGPGTRLLVL.

This sequence joins TRBV5-6 and TRBJ2-3, with D uncertain. This CDR3 has 16 amino acids. The germline V gene encodes CDR1 SGHDT and CDR2 YYEEEE. V was shortened by 4 bases and J by 0 bases, with 15 bases between the two germline ends. CDR3 loop: CASSILTGASTDTQYF. As DNA, the CDR3 is TGTGCCAGCAGCATTTTGACTGGCGCTAGCACAGATACGCAGTATTTT.